What follows are 25 T cell receptor beta chains derived from one specimen sequenced in a study of identical twins. TCRdb re-called the 5' RACE reads with MiXCR, one entry per CDR3 protein. The data show 250,000 to 350,000 distinct CDR3 sequences, just under 9.5% seen once. These same data were also listed under a study on yellow fever vaccine responses in identical twins.

The sequenced material came from CD8+ T cells sorted from blood. The receptors here all came from a woman in her late teens or twenties in good health.

The CDR3 region has the DNA TGCGCCAGCAGCCAAGCGTGGCAGACCACCTACGAGCAGTACTTC. Its translation is CASSQAWQTTYEQYF. The gene calls are TRBV4-3 and TRBJ2-7, with D unresolved. Per germline, CDR1 LGHNA and CDR2 YSLEER. The CDR3 covers 15 residues. V was trimmed by 1 base and J by 2 bases, leaving 12 bases between them.

J is TRBJ2-7 and V is TRBV7-9; the D gene could be TRBD1 or TRBD2 (5 bases each). Germline-derived CDR1 and CDR2 are SEHNR and FQNEAQ (reference sequence). Trimming removed 4 bases at V and 2 bases at J, with 18 bases between. The CDR3 is 16 residues long. CDR3 protein: CASSSFGQGRPYEQYF. The CDR3 region has the DNA TGTGCCAGCAGCTCTTTTGGCCAGGGACGGCCCTACGAGCAGTACTTC.

J is TRBJ2-3 and V is TRBV20-1, with 7 bases lining up with TRBD1. The CDR3 loop spans 16 amino acids. Germline values: CDR1 DFQATT, CDR2 SNEGSKA (reference sequence). V shed 3 bases and J 8 bases; nucleotides not matched to a gene: 17. Here the CDR3 reads CSASLGRDSLVVTQYF. CDR3 bases: TGCAGTGCTAGTCTCGGCCGGGACAGTTTGGTTGTTACGCAGTATTTT.

The V call is TRBV7-9, the J call TRBJ1-4; 7 positions match TRBD1. Germline CDR1 and CDR2: SEHNR and FQNEAQ (reference sequence). The junction had 9 bases not matched to a gene; V was cut back by 5 bases and J by 6 bases. The CDR3 contains 15 residues. The CDR3 region is CASSTRDQGDEKLFF. As DNA, the CDR3 is TGTGCCAGCAGCACCCGGGACCAGGGGGATGAAAAACTGTTTTTT.

The sample holds many counts of this clonotype. The rearrangement joins TRBV5-1 to TRBJ2-1; TRBD1 is a possible D gene (6 bases). Germline lookup yields CDR1 SGHRS and CDR2 YFSETQ. With 2 bases removed from V and 9 bases from J, the gap between germline ends came to 9 bases. The CDR3 is 12 amino acids. The chain's CDR3 is CASSFGGTEQFF. The CDR3, as DNA: TGCGCCAGCAGCTTTGGGGGCACTGAGCAGTTCTTC.

A few counts support this clonotype. The CDR3 nucleotides are TGTGCCATCAAGACAGAGGTTGGGAATGAGCAGTTCTTC. Encoded protein: CAIKTEVGNEQFF. This sequence joins TRBV10-3 and TRBJ2-1; a weak D match, TRBD1 (5 bases). The germline V gene encodes CDR1 ENHRY and CDR2 SYGVKD. V lost 7 bases, J lost 7 bases, and 14 bases lay in between. The CDR3 has 13 residues.

CDR3 protein: CASNRLAGEQETQYF. CDR3 nucleotides: TGTGCCAGCAACCGACTAGCGGGAGAACAAGAGACCCAGTACTTC. V usage is TRBV11-2 and J usage is TRBJ2-5, with 12 bases fitting TRBD2. The CDR3 totals 15 residues. V shed 7 bases and J 2 bases; nucleotides not matched to a gene: 5. Germline lookup yields CDR1 SGHAT and CDR2 FQNNGV.

This clonotype has at least ten counts. CDR3: CASTEGAGELFF. CDR3 sequence (DNA): TGTGCCAGCACAGAGGGTGCCGGGGAGCTGTTTTTT. The chain has TRBV12-3 or TRBV12-4 and TRBJ2-2; perhaps TRBD2 as D (5 bases). CDR3 length: 12 residues. Trimming left V 7 bases short and J 6 bases short, with 9 bases between.

The rearrangement uses TRBV20-1 and TRBJ2-7; D call uncertain. V shed 4 bases and J shed 2 bases, with 12 bases lying between them. CDR3 size: 13 residues. Germline loops: CDR1 DFQATT, CDR2 SNEGSKA (reference sequence). CDR3 coding DNA: TGCAGTGCTAATGTAGGGCAAACCTACGAGCAGTACTTC. This encodes CSANVGQTYEQYF.

This chain joins TRBV5-1 and TRBJ2-6, with a weak D call TRBD2 (6 bases). V dropped 1 base and J dropped 2 bases, with 13 bases sitting between them. This CDR3 region has 17 residues. Germline lookup yields CDR1 SGHRS and CDR2 YFSETQ. CDR3 DNA sequence: TGCGCCAGCAGCTTGCCCCCCTGGGAGGCTGGGGCCAACGTCCTGACTTTC. It specifies CASSLPPWEAGANVLTF.

This clonotype was detected ten times or more. This chain's CDR3 is CASSGTSTGKSYEQYF. The CDR3 DNA follows: TGTGCCAGCAGCGGTACTTCGACAGGAAAATCCTACGAGCAGTACTTC. The rearrangement uses TRBV7-9 and TRBJ2-7, with D perhaps TRBD1 (6 bases). CDR3 length equals 16 residues. Per the germline V gene, CDR1 is SEHNR and CDR2 is FQNEAQ (reference sequence). V was cut by 5 bases and J by 1 base, with 18 bases left in between. Supplemented by reference TRBV7-9 and TRBJ2-7, the full variable domain reads DTGVSQNPRHKITKRGQNVTFRCDPISEHNRLYWYRQTLGQGPEFLTYFQNEAQLEKSRLLSDRFSAERPKGSFSTLEIQRTEQGDSAMYLCASSGTSTGKSYEQYFGPGTRLTVT.

V is TRBV14 and J is TRBJ2-7; maybe TRBD2 (6 bases). CDR1 is SGHDN, CDR2 FVKESK, per germline. V was shortened by 5 bases and J by 3 bases, with 14 bases between the two germline ends. The CDR3 loop spans 14 amino acids. Written as DNA, the CDR3 is TGTGCCAGCAGCGCTGCGGGACTTAGCTACGAGCAGTACTTC. It translates to CASSAAGLSYEQYF.

This clonotype was recorded at least ten times. The V and J genes are TRBV3-1 and TRBJ2-7; 15 bases match TRBD2. Losses at the gene ends were 3 bases for V and 6 bases for J; bases not matched to a gene: 12. Germline CDR1 is LGHDT and CDR2 is YNNKEL (reference sequence). The CDR3 length is 18 residues. CDR3: CASSQGTSGRTSFGEQYF. CDR3 in DNA: TGTGCCAGCAGCCAGGGGACTAGCGGGAGGACTAGTTTCGGCGAGCAGTACTTC.

This clonotype appeared a few times. This chain joins TRBV18 and TRBJ2-3; 14 nucleotides match TRBD2. After removal of 0 bases from V and 5 bases from J, the junction contained 1 base not matched to a gene. The CDR3 consists of 16 residues. Germline CDR1 KGHSH, CDR2 LQKENI. This chain's CDR3 is CASSPPGLAGVDTQYF. As DNA, the CDR3 is TGTGCCAGCTCACCACCGGGACTAGCGGGAGTAGATACGCAGTATTTT.

The J gene is TRBJ2-7, the V gene TRBV6-5; D could derive from TRBD1 or TRBD2 (5 bases each). The CDR3 length is 11 residues. Trimming stripped 4 bases from V and 9 bases from J, with 10 bases between. Looked up from germline, CDR1 is MNHEY and CDR2 is SVGAGI. CDR3 nucleotide sequence: TGTGCCAGCAGTTTCCGGGACGGGCAGTACTTC. It translates to CASSFRDGQYF.

A few counts support this clonotype. The CDR3: CASSQGPSESNYGYTF. The CDR3 DNA is TGCGCCAGCAGCCAAGGTCCTTCGGAATCTAACTATGGCTACACCTTC. The chain links TRBV4-1 to TRBJ1-2; D is uncertain. The CDR3 has 16 residues. The ends were cut back, 1 base at V and 0 bases at J, with 12 bases in the middle. CDR1 MGHRA and CDR2 YSYEKL come from the germline V gene.

The chain uses TRBV29-1 and TRBJ2-2; a weak D match, TRBD1 (5 bases). The CDR3 is 13 amino acids. Trimming removed 7 bases at V and 0 bases at J, with 9 bases between. Germline V gene sequence: CDR1 SQVTM, CDR2 ANQGSEA. The CDR3 DNA sequence: TGCAGCGCGACAGCAGCGAACACCGGGGAGCTGTTTTTT. Encoded protein: CSATAANTGELFF.

This clonotype showed up many times. The rearrangement links TRBV7-3 to TRBJ2-7, with D uncertain. Trimming took off 2 bases at V and 3 bases at J, with 8 bases between the two ends. The CDR3 is 13 residues long. Germline lookup yields CDR1 SGHTA and CDR2 FQGTGA. The CDR3 is CASSLGNGYEQYF. In DNA form, the CDR3 reads TGTGCCAGCAGCTTAGGGAATGGCTACGAGCAGTACTTC. The entire variable domain, with the rest obtained from reference TRBV7-3 and TRBJ2-7, is as follows: GAGVSQTPSNKVTEKGKYVELRCDPISGHTALYWYRQSLGQGPEFLIYFQGTGAADDSGLPNDRFFAVRPEGSVSTLKIQRTERGDSAVYLCASSLGNGYEQYFGPGTRLTVT.

The genes are TRBV29-1 and TRBJ2-3, with D perhaps matching TRBD2 (6 bases). V shed 6 bases and J shed 2 bases, with 12 bases lying between them. In germline, CDR1 is SQVTM, CDR2 ANQGSEA. There are 13 residues in the CDR3. The CDR3 DNA reads as TGCAGCGTCCCGGGACTCAACACAGATACGCAGTATTTT. It translates to CSVPGLNTDTQYF.

The table lists this clonotype with a few counts. This chain links TRBV7-9 with TRBJ1-1; TRBD1 agrees at 7 bases. The germline gives CDR1 SEHNR, CDR2 FQNEAQ (reference sequence). Germline trimming cut 5 bases from V and 4 bases from J; bases unmatched to any gene: 4. This CDR3 has 13 amino acids. CDR3 nucleotide sequence: TGTGCCAGCAGCCCGACAGGGACCACTGAAGCTTTCTTT. Encoded protein: CASSPTGTTEAFF.

This clonotype was seen only a few times. Its ends do not fully match the called genes, so a read error is possible. V gene TRBV4-2 combines with J gene TRBJ1-4; a possible D gene is TRBD1 (6 bases). The CDR3 covers 15 residues. Germline values: CDR1 LGHNA, CDR2 YNFKEQ. CDR3 sequence reads: CASNQPRGLDEKLFF. The CDR3 DNA reads TGTGCCAGCAACCAACCCCGGGGGCTCGATGAAAAACTGTTTTTT.

The rearrangement joins TRBV29-1 to TRBJ2-7; 10 positions agree with TRBD1. Germline values: CDR1 SQVTM, CDR2 ANQGSEA. The CDR3 runs to 14 residues. Trimming at V came to 3 bases and at J to 1 base, leaving 3 bases not matched to a gene. In nucleotides, the CDR3 is TGCAGCGTTGACCAGGGACAGGGGTCCTACGAGCAGTACTTC. The encoded protein is CSVDQGQGSYEQYF.

This chain connects TRBV20-1 to TRBJ2-7; the D gene is possibly TRBD2 (5 bases). Germline V gene data show CDR1 as DFQATT and CDR2 as SNEGSKA (reference sequence). The length of the CDR3 is 13 residues. Trimming took off 2 bases at V and 3 bases at J, with 11 bases between the two ends. CDR3 DNA: TGCAGTGCTAGATCACTGGGGAGCTACGAGCAGTACTTC. It is translated as CSARSLGSYEQYF.

The sample holds a few counts of this clonotype. This chain links TRBV4-3 with TRBJ2-1; D is unresolved. Germline V gene data show CDR1 as LGHNA and CDR2 as YSLEER. The CDR3 runs 15 residues. V gave up 0 bases and J gave up 2 bases, with 8 bases separating them. CDR3 nucleotides: TGCGCCAGCAGCCAAGATGCGTCTCCCTACAATGAGCAGTTCTTC. Protein: CASSQDASPYNEQFF.

The chain links TRBV11-2 to TRBJ2-7; D unclear. V was pared by 4 bases and J by 2 bases, with 6 bases between. Germline V CDR1 and CDR2: SGHAT, FQNNGV. The CDR3 has 12 amino acids. CDR3 in amino acids: CASSYTPYEQYF. The CDR3 region has the DNA TGTGCCAGCAGCTACACACCCTACGAGCAGTACTTC.